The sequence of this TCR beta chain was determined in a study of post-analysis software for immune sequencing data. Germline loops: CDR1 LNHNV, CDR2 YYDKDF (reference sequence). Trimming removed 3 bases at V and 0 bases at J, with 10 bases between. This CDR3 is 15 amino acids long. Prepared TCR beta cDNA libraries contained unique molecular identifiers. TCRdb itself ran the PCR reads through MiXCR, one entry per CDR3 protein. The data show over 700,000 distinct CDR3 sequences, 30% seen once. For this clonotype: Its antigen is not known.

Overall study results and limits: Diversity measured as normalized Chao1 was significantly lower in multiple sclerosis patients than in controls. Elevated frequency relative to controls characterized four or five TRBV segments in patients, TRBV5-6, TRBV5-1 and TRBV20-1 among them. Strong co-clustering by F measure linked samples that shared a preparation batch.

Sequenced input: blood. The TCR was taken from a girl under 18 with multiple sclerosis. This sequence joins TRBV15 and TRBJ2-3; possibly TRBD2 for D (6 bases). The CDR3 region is CATSSGTRSTDTQYF. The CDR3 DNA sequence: TGTGCCACCAGCAGCGGGACTCGGAGCACAGATACGCAGTATTTT.